These 7 T cell receptor beta chains were all obtained from the same sample, sequenced in a study of T-cell memory formation after mild COVID-19. One entry per CDR3 protein, called by TCRdb with MiXCR from the 5' RACE reads. This sample carries under 300,000 distinct CDR3 sequences, about 17% of them seen once, and the ten largest clones take 3.5% to 4%. Sequenced input: PBMCs or a T cell subset sorted from them (not recorded which). Source of these receptors: a man between 18 and 35 years old who had mild COVID-19 (a few samples of this study predate the infection). Cell type and time point are not known.

The chain joins TRBV12-3 or TRBV12-4 to TRBJ1-1; 7 bases agree with TRBD1. Trimming took 6 bases from V and 6 from J; bases not matched to a gene: 10. The CDR3 is 14 residues long. The CDR3 sequence: CASRRDQGGAEAFF. CDR3 DNA sequence: TGTGCCAGCAGGAGAGATCAGGGGGGTGCTGAAGCTTTCTTT.

A remark on this clonotype: The junction departs from germline at one end; a sequencing error may be responsible. The chain joins TRBV4-2 to TRBJ2-7; D possibly corresponds to TRBD2 (5 bases). The length of the CDR3 is 14 residues. Per germline, CDR1 LGHNA and CDR2 YNFKEQ. The CDR3, as DNA: TGTGCCAGCACCCAAGTCGCGGGTAACTACGAGCAGTACTTC. Protein: CASTQVAGNYEQYF.

The chain recombines TRBV6-5 with TRBJ1-2, with no clear D. The CDR3 runs to 12 residues. Germline loops: CDR1 MNHEY, CDR2 SVGAGI. Trimming cost V 4 bases and J 4 bases, with 7 bases left between them. The CDR3 DNA is TGTGCCAGCAGTTCTCCTATCTATGGCTACACCTTC. Its protein is CASSSPIYGYTF.

This chain joins TRBV10-3 and TRBJ2-1; TRBD2 might be the D (7 bases). Trimming removed 3 bases at V and 1 base at J, with 19 bases between. The length of the CDR3 is 18 residues. CDR1 ENHRY and CDR2 SYGVKD come from the germline V gene. This CDR3 reads CAISESKGGAGSYNEQFF. The CDR3 DNA sequence: TGTGCCATCAGTGAATCGAAGGGGGGGGCAGGGTCCTACAATGAGCAGTTCTTC.

This clonotype has at least ten counts. The chain is built from TRBV5-1 and TRBJ2-3; D is perhaps TRBD1 (6 bases). Looked up from germline, CDR1 is SGHRS and CDR2 is YFSETQ. The CDR3 runs to 13 residues. V was shortened by 3 bases and J by 3 bases, with 8 bases between the two germline ends. CDR3 region: CASSYRDTDTQYF. The CDR3 DNA is TGCGCCAGCAGCTACAGGGATACAGATACGCAGTATTTT.

A few counts support this clonotype. The V gene is TRBV12-3 or TRBV12-4, the J gene TRBJ2-5; maybe TRBD2 (6 bases). The CDR3 runs to 13 residues. V gave up 2 bases and J gave up 7 bases, with 11 bases separating them. CDR3 bases: TGTGCCAGCAGTTTAATACTGGGAGGGACCCAGTACTTC. Its protein is CASSLILGGTQYF.

V and J are TRBV4-3 and TRBJ2-3; 15 bases agree with TRBD2. The germline V gene encodes CDR1 LGHNA and CDR2 YSLEER. This CDR3 has 16 residues. J was trimmed by 5 bases and V by 6 bases; bases with no gene match: 6. The CDR3 sequence is CASRRTSGGAGDTQYF. Written as DNA, the CDR3 is TGCGCCAGCAGGCGGACTAGCGGGGGGGCGGGAGATACGCAGTATTTT.